These 28 T cell receptor beta chains were all obtained from the same sample, sequenced in a study of tumor-infiltrating lymphocytes in primary liver carcinoma. Both RNA and DNA were isolated together from around 20-30 mg of bulk tissue that had not been sorted. Reverse transcription of 500 to 650 ng total RNA with a constant-region primer produced TCR beta cDNA. For TCR beta, libraries were produced by three nested multiplex PCR rounds using slightly modified ARM-PCR. The opening two PCR rounds, around 9 cycles each, paired TRBV1-TRBV30 forward primers with a C-beta reverse primer. TCRdb recomputed calls from the multiplex PCR reads with MiXCR, one row per CDR3 protein. The data contain tens of thousands of distinct CDR3 sequences, around 75% of them singletons. Material for sequencing was tumor-adjacent normal liver tissue. Source of these receptors: a woman between 25 and 40 years old with primary liver carcinoma and hepatitis B virus infection.

Turning to this clonotype: At one boundary the junction diverges from the germline segment, which might be a read error. This sequence joins TRBV10-2 and TRBJ2-3; no clear D. The CDR3 spans 14 residues. CDR1 is WSHSY and CDR2 is SAAADI in the germline V gene. In nucleotides, the CDR3 is TGTGCCAGCAGTAATAGCCATGGCACAGATACGCAGTATTTT. It is translated as CASSNSHGTDTQYF.

For this clonotype: A much more abundant neighbour one base away suggests this may be a read error. CDR3 amino acids: CASSSQGLSYNKQFF. DNA of the CDR3: TGTGCCAGCAGTTCCCAGGGGTTAAGTTACAATAAGCAGTTCTTC. This chain connects TRBV7-3 to TRBJ2-1; possible D gene TRBD1, 6 bases. CDR1 is SGHTA, CDR2 FQGTGA, per germline. The CDR3 loop spans 15 amino acids. The full variable domain, with the rest looked up from reference TRBV7-3 and TRBJ2-1, is GAGVSQTPSNKVTEKGKYVELRCDPISGHTALYWYRQSLGQGPEFLIYFQGTGAADDSGLPNDRFFAVRPEGSVSTLKIQRTERGDSAVYLCASSSQGLSYNKQFFGPGTRLTVL.

Regarding this clonotype: This may arise from a read error, as a much more abundant clone is one base away. The rearrangement links TRBV7-9 to TRBJ2-5; D ambiguous. Germline loops: CDR1 SEHNR, CDR2 FQNEAQ (reference sequence). CDR3 length equals 15 residues. The chain's CDR3 is CASSDPPGVQEAQYF. CDR3 coding DNA: TGTGCCAGCAGCGACCCACCTGGGGTCCAAGAGGCCCAGTACTTC.

A remark on this clonotype: One end of the junction does not line up with germline, which may come from a read error. This chain joins TRBV11-2 and TRBJ2-1; 8 bases map to TRBD1. Germline V lookup: CDR1 SGHAT, CDR2 FQNNGV. The CDR3 consists of 15 residues. The CDR3 sequence: CASNGQGGAHNGQFF. CDR3 sequence (DNA): TGTGCCAGCAACGGACAGGGTGGGGCCCACAATGGGCAGTTCTTC.

With respect to this clonotype: It may be a read error: a sequence one base away is much more abundant. The rearrangement links TRBV5-1 to TRBJ1-5, with 8 bases lining up with TRBD1. This CDR3 is built from 13 residues. V lost 4 bases to trimming and J lost 7 bases; unmatched junction nucleotides: 4. CDR1 and CDR2 from the germline V gene are SGHRS and YFSETQ. The CDR3 reads CASSQGQGQPQHF. CDR3 in DNA: TGCGCCAGCAGCCAAGGACAGGGACAGCCCCAGCATTTT.

Comments on this clonotype: At one end the junction does not follow the germline gene, possibly because of a read error. The chain combines TRBV5-4 with TRBJ2-2; a weak D match, TRBD2 (5 bases). The CDR3 is made up of 13 amino acids. Germline assignment: CDR1 SGHNT and CDR2 YYREEE (reference sequence). The CDR3 is CVSSLLGAGELFF. The CDR3 nucleotides are TGTGTCAGCAGCTTGCTGGGCGCCGGGGAGCTATTTTTT. The complete variable domain, with remaining parts taken from reference TRBV5-4 and TRBJ2-2, reads ETGVTQSPTHLIKTRGQQVTLRCSSQSGHNTVSWYQQALGQGPQFIFQYYREEENGRGNFPPRFSGLQFPNYSSELNVNALELDDSALYLCVSSLLGAGELFFGEGSRLTVL.

Comments on this clonotype: Given the absence of the conserved phenylalanine or tryptophan at the CDR3 end, a read error is likely. The DNA is left out, because the CDR3 cannot be placed on it with certainty; the CDR3 is given as TCRdb lists it. CDR3 in amino acids: CASSLVGGLGEKHC. The V call is TRBV11-2, the J call TRBJ2-7; the table names TRBD1, a call not compared with the DNA. Germline CDR1 is SGHAT and CDR2 is FQNNGV. The CDR3 numbers 14 amino acids, ends counted.

The J gene is TRBJ2-4, the V gene TRBV4-1; D possibly corresponds to TRBD1 (5 bases). The CDR3 is 16 residues long. Germline CDR1 and CDR2: MGHRA and YSYEKL. V lost 4 bases and J lost 15, with 28 bases in between. CDR3 nucleotide sequence: TGCGCCAGCAGCCCAGAGATGAATATGGACATGAACAAGTGGTACTTC. Protein product: CASSPEMNMDMNKWYF.

The rearrangement links TRBV4-3 to TRBJ2-1; no clear D. Germline V CDR1 and CDR2: LGHNA, YSLEER. This CDR3 is 14 amino acids long. V gave up 4 bases and J gave up 7 bases, with 14 bases separating them. The chain's CDR3 is CASSPGIGCNEQFF. Here the CDR3 DNA reads TGCGCCAGCAGCCCAGGCATCGGATGTAATGAGCAGTTCTTC.

This clonotype was observed a few times. A much larger clone lies a single base off, so this may be a read error. The V and J genes are TRBV28 and TRBJ2-3; 9 positions agree with TRBD1. This CDR3 spans 15 amino acids. Germline CDR1 reads MDHEN; CDR2 reads SYDVKM. The CDR3 is CANSLRDRVSDTQYF. CDR3 sequence (DNA): TGTGCCAACAGTTTAAGGGACAGGGTATCAGATACGCAGTATTTT.

The rearrangement uses TRBV11-2 and TRBJ2-5, with TRBD1 identical over 8 bases. After removal of 8 bases from V and 2 bases from J, the junction contained 13 bases not matched to a gene. Looked up from germline, CDR1 is SGHAT and CDR2 is FQNNGV. CDR3 length: 16 residues. CDR3: CASGTRTGGAQETQYF. The CDR3 coding sequence is TGTGCCAGCGGCACAAGAACAGGGGGAGCGCAAGAGACCCAGTACTTC.

For this clonotype: The junction departs from the called germline gene at one end, perhaps through a read error. The genes are TRBV12-3 or TRBV12-4 and TRBJ1-6, with D possibly being TRBD1 (5 bases). The CDR3 has 13 amino acids. The CDR3 protein is CASSISAGSLLHF. For the CDR3, the DNA is TGTGCCAGCAGTATCAGCGCAGGGTCACTCCTCCACTTT.

This clonotype has only one observation. The conserved phenylalanine or tryptophan is not found at the CDR3 terminus, so this likely reflects a read error. This sequence joins TRBV4-3 and TRBJ1-6; 9 bases align to TRBD1. The CDR3 loop spans 16 amino acids. Germline V lookup: CDR1 LGHNA, CDR2 YSLEER. V lost 0 bases and J lost 10; bases outside the gene matches: 7. The CDR3 nucleotides read TGCGCCAGCAGCCAAGATTTAGGGACAGGGAGCTCACCCCTCCACTAT. It codes for CASSQDLGTGSSPLHY.

The chain employs TRBV4-2 and TRBJ2-7; 7 nucleotides line up with TRBD2. Germline CDR1 reads LGHNA; CDR2 reads YNFKEQ. The CDR3 is 16 amino acids. Trimming removed 1 base from V and 3 bases from J; junction bases left unmatched: 9. In DNA form, the CDR3 reads TGTGCCAGCAGCCAAGCCGCCTGGCGGGAGTTCTACGAGCAGTACTTC. Translating it yields CASSQAAWREFYEQYF.

The chain is built from TRBV11-2 and TRBJ1-1; weak D call: TRBD1 (5 bases). Looked up from germline, CDR1 is SGHAT and CDR2 is FQNNGV. The CDR3 has 11 residues. Deletions cut 9 bases from V and 11 bases from J, with 16 bases between. The CDR3 DNA sequence: TGTGCCAGTAGCCCGGGGACGCCGGCTTTCTTT. It specifies CASSPGTPAFF.

This clonotype was counted ten times or more. The CDR3 loop reads CATGLAGFTGANVLTF. As DNA, the CDR3 is TGTGCCACCGGACTAGCGGGATTTACTGGGGCCAACGTCCTGACTTTC. This chain connects TRBV6-2 or TRBV6-3 to TRBJ2-6; 12 bases agree with TRBD2. The germline V gene encodes CDR1 MNHEY and CDR2 SVGEGT. V was pared by 10 bases and J by 2 bases, with 6 bases of the junction left unmatched. The CDR3 contains 16 residues.

This clonotype was observed a handful of times. A read error may produce the germline difference seen at one junction end. The chain carries TRBV5-4 and TRBJ2-7; D remains ambiguous. CDR3 length equals 12 residues. The germline V gene encodes CDR1 SGHNT and CDR2 YYREEE (reference sequence). CDR3 region: CASNPGSYEQCF. CDR3 bases: TGTGCCAGCAACCCCGGGTCCTACGAGCAGTGCTTC.

With regard to this clonotype: The CDR3 carries no conserved terminal phenylalanine or tryptophan, so it likely arises from a read error. No DNA is shown, since the ends of the CDR3 on it are uncertain; the CDR3 is the one TCRdb lists. The chain couples TRBV6-2 or TRBV6-3 to TRBJ2-5; the table's D call, TRBD2, has no DNA check behind it. The CDR3 adds up to 15 amino acids, both ends counted. The germline V gene encodes CDR1 MNHEY and CDR2 SVGEGT. The CDR3 protein is CASSYSVASGETHYL.

Of note for this clonotype: A much more abundant neighbour one base away suggests this may be a read error. The chain joins TRBV7-9 to TRBJ1-1; TRBD1 matches at 7 bases. CDR1 is SEHNR and CDR2 is FQNEAQ in the germline V gene (reference sequence). The CDR3 is 11 residues long. After removal of 8 bases from V and 13 bases from J, the junction contained 10 bases not matched to a gene. CDR3 in DNA: TGTGCCAGCTCGACAGGGATTTTTGTTTTCTTT. As protein: CASSTGIFVFF.

The rearrangement joins TRBV2 to TRBJ2-3, with D maybe TRBD2 (5 bases). This CDR3 region has 14 residues. CDR1 is SNHLY, CDR2 FYNNEI, per germline. V shed 4 bases and J shed 2 bases, with 10 bases lying between them. The CDR3 nucleotides are TGTGCCAGCAGTGGAGCGGTTAACACAGATACGCAGTATTTT. Protein product: CASSGAVNTDTQYF.

Remarks on this clonotype: A junction boundary mismatches the germline segment, possibly from a read error. The chain combines TRBV6-6 with TRBJ2-1; 13 bases match TRBD2. The CDR3 sequence is 15 residues long. CDR1 is MNHNY, CDR2 SVGAGI, per germline (reference sequence). The CDR3 nucleotides read TGTGTCAGCAGACCAGGACTAGCGGGAGAGAATGAGCAGTTCTTC. It yields the protein CVSRPGLAGENEQFF.

In the case of this clonotype: An end of the junction differs from the germline gene, which may be a read error. The chain joins TRBV6-1 to TRBJ2-7; TRBD1 agrees at 8 bases. The V gene's germline CDR1 is MNHNS and CDR2 SASEGT. CDR3 length: 15 amino acids. The CDR3 region is CASSQTGGWNYEQYF. The CDR3 coding sequence is TGTGCCAGCAGCCAAACAGGGGGGTGGAACTACGAGCAGTATTTC.

The chain links TRBV11-1 to TRBJ2-7; possibly TRBD1 or TRBD2 for D (5 bases each). There are 14 residues in the CDR3. Trimming removed 5 bases from V and 10 bases from J, with 21 bases in between. Germline V gene data show CDR1 as SGHAT and CDR2 as FQDESV (reference sequence). The CDR3 is CASSLVTGTYVQYF. The DNA of the CDR3 is TGTGCCAGCAGCCTAGTTACTGGGACCTACGTACAGTACTTC.

About this clonotype itself: Because the CDR3's place on the DNA is in doubt, the DNA is left out and the CDR3 is given as listed by TCRdb. This chain joins TRBV12-3 or TRBV12-4 and TRBJ2-7; the D call in the table, TRBD1, was not verified against the DNA. The CDR3 is 17 amino acids in total, end residues counted. The CDR3 sequence is CASCLEVGTGSSHEQYF.

The chain uses TRBV29-1 and TRBJ2-1; 8 bases are shared with TRBD1. The J segment lost 7 bases and the V segment lost 7 bases, leaving 9 bases of the junction unmatched. The CDR3 length is 13 residues. Germline V gene lookup returns CDR1 SQVTM and CDR2 ANQGSEA. The DNA for the CDR3 is TGCAGCGCCGGAGGACAGGGAACTAATGAGCAGTTCTTC. Encoded protein: CSAGGQGTNEQFF.

DNA for the CDR3: TGTGCCAGCAGATACCTAGCGTGGACGGATACGCAGTATTTT. Encoded protein: CASRYLAWTDTQYF. The rearrangement joins TRBV6-2 or TRBV6-3 to TRBJ2-3; maybe TRBD2 (6 bases). The CDR3 is 14 residues long. Germline CDR1 reads MNHEY; CDR2 reads SVGEGT. V was pared by 6 bases and J by 6 bases, with 16 bases between.

The chain uses TRBV29-1 and TRBJ2-3; the D is unclear. This CDR3 is 14 amino acids long. The V gene's germline CDR1 is SQVTM and CDR2 ANQGSEA. The CDR3 DNA is TGCAACACCAGTGGTGGGGAATTTACATATACGCAGTATTTT. It yields the protein CNTSGGEFTYTQYF.

V is TRBV11-2 and J is TRBJ2-1, with 7 bases fitting TRBD2. Germline loops: CDR1 SGHAT, CDR2 FQNNGV. The CDR3 loop spans 18 amino acids. With 2 bases clipped from V and 0 bases from J, the junction kept 10 bases outside the gene matches. The CDR3 DNA reads TGTGCCAGCAGCTTACGTAGCGGGCACCCGCCCTCCTACAATGAGCAGTTCTTC. This encodes CASSLRSGHPPSYNEQFF. Full variable domain (outside the CDR3, taken from reference TRBV11-2 and TRBJ2-1): EAGVAQSPRYKIIEKRQSVAFWCNPISGHATLYWYQQILGQGPKLLIQFQNNGVVDDSQLPKDRFSAERLKGVDSTLKIQPAKLEDSAVYLCASSLRSGHPPSYNEQFFGPGTRLTVL.